The 15 T cell receptor beta chains below all came from one sample that was sequenced in a study of T cells in Graves' hyperthyroidism and ophthalmopathy. The CDR3 regions of TCR beta were amplified from RNA transcripts. An initial round of RT-PCR targeting the TCR CDR3 relied on the HTBI primer set. Each CDR3 protein gets one entry after TCRdb re-called the multiplex PCR reads with MiXCR. The table lists hundreds of thousands of distinct CDR3 sequences, more than 13% of them singletons. The material sequenced was blood. The receptors originated from a man aged 45-60 years with Graves' ophthalmopathy.

V and J are TRBV5-1 and TRBJ2-2, with 8 positions matching TRBD2. This CDR3 is 15 amino acids long. The ends lost 2 bases at V and 1 base at J; junction bases unmatched: 1. Germline V gives CDR1 SGHRS, CDR2 YFSETQ. CDR3 coding DNA: TGCGCCAGCAGCTTTAGCGGGATGAACACCGGGGAGCTGTTTTTT. Its translation: CASSFSGMNTGELFF.

The table lists this clonotype with a few counts. The J gene is TRBJ2-5, the V gene TRBV20-1, with D perhaps matching TRBD2 (6 bases). Per germline, CDR1 DFQATT and CDR2 SNEGSKA (reference sequence). The CDR3 spans 14 residues. Trimming cost V 6 bases and J 2 bases, with 16 bases left between them. In nucleotides, the CDR3 is TGCAGTGCCAACGCGGAGGGGCGACAAGAGACCCAGTACTTC. Its translation: CSANAEGRQETQYF.

This clonotype was detected ten times or more. The chain recombines TRBV18 with TRBJ1-1, with D hard to call. V shed 5 bases and J shed 4 bases, with 17 bases lying between them. CDR3 size: 15 residues. Germline CDR1 KGHSH, CDR2 LQKENI. The DNA of the CDR3 is TGTGCCAGCTCATCTGGACGGGAAGGCTTCACTGAAGCTTTCTTT. Residues: CASSSGREGFTEAFF.

In its sample, this clonotype was seen many times. The rearrangement links TRBV5-6 to TRBJ1-1; weak D call: TRBD1 (5 bases). CDR1 SGHDT and CDR2 YYEEEE come from the germline V gene. CDR3 length: 13 amino acids. V gave up 4 bases and J gave up 5 bases, with 12 bases separating them. DNA for the CDR3: TGTGCCAGCAGCACAGGAGTCAAGACTGAAGCTTTCTTT. It encodes CASSTGVKTEAFF. Together with reference TRBV5-6 and TRBJ1-1, the CDR3 gives the full variable domain: DAGVTQSPTHLIKTRGQQVTLRCSPKSGHDTVSWYQQALGQGPQFIFQYYEEEERQRGNFPDRFSGHQFPNYSSELNVNALLLGDSALYLCASSTGVKTEAFFGQGTRLTVV.

At least ten counts were recorded for this clonotype. V and J are TRBV20-1 and TRBJ1-1; no clear D gene. Germline values: CDR1 DFQATT, CDR2 SNEGSKA (reference sequence). V dropped 1 base and J dropped 6 bases, with 9 bases sitting between them. The CDR3 covers 12 residues. The CDR3 loop is CSARAELAEAFF. CDR3 sequence (DNA): TGCAGTGCTAGAGCGGAGTTGGCTGAAGCTTTCTTT.

This clonotype was found many times. V usage is TRBV12-3 or TRBV12-4 and J usage is TRBJ2-7; D unclear. V dropped 5 bases and J dropped 2 bases, with 10 bases sitting between them. The CDR3 contains 13 residues. CDR3 DNA: TGTGCCAGCAGTCCGACCGGAGCCTACGAGCAGTACTTC. This sequence encodes CASSPTGAYEQYF.

This clonotype appeared a few times. The CDR3 region has the DNA TGTGCCAGCAGCTTGGACAGTACAGATACGCAGTATTTT. It codes for CASSLDSTDTQYF. V gene TRBV5-6 combines with J gene TRBJ2-3; D is unresolved. V was cut by 0 bases and J by 3 bases, with 5 bases left in between. The CDR3 is 13 residues long. Per germline, CDR1 SGHDT and CDR2 YYEEEE. Using reference TRBV5-6 and TRBJ2-3 for the parts outside the CDR3, the full variable domain is DAGVTQSPTHLIKTRGQQVTLRCSPKSGHDTVSWYQQALGQGPQFIFQYYEEEERQRGNFPDRFSGHQFPNYSSELNVNALLLGDSALYLCASSLDSTDTQYFGPGTRLTVL.

The V gene is TRBV5-1, the J gene TRBJ2-3; 10 nucleotides match TRBD1. The CDR3 totals 16 residues. V gave up 4 bases and J gave up 7 bases; unmatched junction bases: 12. Germline V CDR1 and CDR2: SGHRS, YFSETQ. The CDR3 DNA follows: TGCGCCAGCAGCGTAACCGGGACAGGGGTGGAGAATACGCAGTATTTT. Its protein is CASSVTGTGVENTQYF.

This clonotype was recorded a few times. This chain connects TRBV5-1 to TRBJ2-5; D might be TRBD1 (6 bases). Deletions cut 4 bases from V and 9 bases from J, with 19 bases between. The CDR3 length is 14 residues. CDR1 is SGHRS and CDR2 is YFSETQ in the germline V gene. The CDR3: CASSGRTASGSQYF. The CDR3 DNA is TGCGCCAGCAGCGGAAGGACAGCATCAGGGTCCCAGTACTTC.

The table lists this clonotype with many counts. The V gene is TRBV6-1, the J gene TRBJ2-6, with D perhaps TRBD1 or TRBD2 (5 bases each). CDR1 is MNHNS and CDR2 is SASEGT in the germline V gene. This CDR3 contains 16 residues. With 8 bases removed from V and 0 bases from J, the gap between germline ends came to 14 bases. The CDR3 loop is CASDPPGTSGANVLTF. The CDR3 nucleotides are TGTGCCAGCGATCCACCCGGGACCTCTGGGGCCAACGTCCTGACTTTC.

In its sample, this clonotype was seen many times. This chain connects TRBV6-1 to TRBJ1-5; weak D call: TRBD1 (6 bases). The CDR3 length is 15 residues. CDR1 and CDR2 (germline): MNHNS, SASEGT. Trimming removed 4 bases from V and 6 bases from J, with 16 bases in between. CDR3 nucleotide sequence: TGTGCCAGCAGTGTCGAACAGGGTTTGACTCAGCCCCAGCATTTT. Protein sequence: CASSVEQGLTQPQHF.

This clonotype occurred many times. V is TRBV29-1 and J is TRBJ2-2, with 8 bases lining up with TRBD1. V was clipped by 7 bases and J by 4 bases; unmatched bases: 5. The CDR3 is 13 residues long. CDR1 is SQVTM, CDR2 ANQGSEA, per germline. The CDR3: CSAGGGSTGELFF. For the CDR3, the DNA is TGCAGCGCAGGGGGCGGTAGCACCGGGGAGCTGTTTTTT.

V is TRBV4-1 and J is TRBJ2-1, with 11 bases identical to TRBD2. CDR1 and CDR2 from the germline V gene are MGHRA and YSYEKL. J lost 8 bases, V lost 5 bases, and 14 bases had no gene match. The length of the CDR3 is 17 residues. The CDR3 region has the DNA TGCGCCAGCAGCTCCTCTACTAGCGGGAGTATTTCCTATGAGCAGTTCTTC. Translation gives CASSSSTSGSISYEQFF.

The rearrangement links TRBV13 to TRBJ1-4; no reliable D call. The CDR3 runs 13 residues. V lost 2 bases, J lost 3 bases, and 4 bases lay in between. CDR1 PRHDT and CDR2 FYEKMQ come from the germline V gene (reference sequence). The CDR3 loop reads CASSLSANEKLFF. The CDR3 DNA reads TGTGCCAGCAGCTTAAGCGCTAATGAAAAACTGTTTTTT.

This clonotype was recorded at least ten times. CDR3 amino acids: CASSSAAGLTSGENNEQFF. CDR3 DNA: TGTGCCAGCAGTTCCGCGGCCGGCCTAACTAGCGGGGAGAACAATGAGCAGTTCTTC. The rearrangement uses TRBV27 and TRBJ2-1, with TRBD2 identical over 10 bases. Germline CDR1 and CDR2: MNHEY and SMNVEV (reference sequence). The CDR3 sequence is 19 residues long. V shed 4 bases and J 5 bases; nucleotides not matched to a gene: 17.